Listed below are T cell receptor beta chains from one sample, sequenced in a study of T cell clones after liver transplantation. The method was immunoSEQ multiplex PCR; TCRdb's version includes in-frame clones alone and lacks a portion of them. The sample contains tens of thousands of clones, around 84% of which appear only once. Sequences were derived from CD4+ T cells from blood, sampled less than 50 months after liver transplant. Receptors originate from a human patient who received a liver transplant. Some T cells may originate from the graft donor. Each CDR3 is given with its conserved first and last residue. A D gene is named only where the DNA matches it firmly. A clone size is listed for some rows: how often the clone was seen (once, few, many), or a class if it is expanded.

CDR3nt: TGTGCCAGCAGCTTAGCGGGAGGGAGCGAGCAGTACTTC; CDR3aa: CASSLAGGSEQYF; v_gene: TRBV7-2; abundance: .; d_gene: TRBD2; j_gene: TRBJ2-7
CDR3nt: TGTGCCAGTAGTTACTCAGCAGATCAGCCCCAGCATTTT; CDR3aa: CASSYSADQPQHF; v_gene: TRBV19; abundance: .; d_gene: .; j_gene: TRBJ1-5
CDR3nt: TGTGCCAGCAGTCTCCGACGCAGGGAAAAACTGTTTTTT; CDR3aa: CASSLRRREKLFF; v_gene: TRBV27; abundance: .; d_gene: .; j_gene: TRBJ1-4
CDR3nt: TGTGCCAGTAGTATAGATTCGGGAGCTAGCGGGGAGCAGTTCTTC; CDR3aa: CASSIDSGASGEQFF; v_gene: TRBV19; abundance: .; d_gene: TRBD2; j_gene: TRBJ2-1
CDR3nt: TGTGCCAGCAGCCGTCAAACAGGGGGCCTCGACGAGCAGTACTTC; CDR3aa: CASSRQTGGLDEQYF; v_gene: TRBV14; abundance: .; d_gene: TRBD1; j_gene: TRBJ2-7
CDR3nt: TGTGCCAGCAGCTTGGACGGTGAGCAGTTCTTC; CDR3aa: CASSLDGEQFF; v_gene: TRBV5-6; abundance: .; d_gene: .; j_gene: TRBJ2-1
CDR3nt: TGTGCCAGCAGAGAAGGGGGGGCTGGCACTGAAGCTTTCTTT; CDR3aa: CASREGGAGTEAFF; v_gene: TRBV7-9; abundance: .; d_gene: .; j_gene: TRBJ1-1
CDR3nt: TGTGCCAGTACCCTCACAGGGAACTATGGCTACACCTTC; CDR3aa: CASTLTGNYGYTF; v_gene: TRBV28; abundance: .; d_gene: .; j_gene: TRBJ1-2
CDR3nt: TGTGCCAGCAGTGAACCGGGTCGTAGCCAACATGAGCAGTTCTTC; CDR3aa: CASSEPGRSQHEQFF; v_gene: TRBV6-1; abundance: few; d_gene: .; j_gene: TRBJ2-1
CDR3nt: TGTGCCAGTAGTGGGACAGGGAAGGAAGCTTTCTTT; CDR3aa: CASSGTGKEAFF; v_gene: TRBV19; abundance: .; d_gene: TRBD1; j_gene: TRBJ1-1
CDR3nt: TGTGCCAGCAGCGACTTGAGCCTGAGGGAGACCCAGTACTTC; CDR3aa: CASSDLSLRETQYF; v_gene: TRBV7-8; abundance: .; d_gene: .; j_gene: TRBJ2-5
CDR3nt: TGTGCCAGTAGCAGCGGTTGGGCGGATGCCTACGAGCAGTACTTC; CDR3aa: CASSSGWADAYEQYF; v_gene: TRBV19; abundance: .; d_gene: .; j_gene: TRBJ2-7
CDR3nt: TGTGCCAGCAGCCCTTGGGACAGAGGGAACACTGAAGCTTTCTTT; CDR3aa: CASSPWDRGNTEAFF; v_gene: TRBV11-2; abundance: .; d_gene: TRBD1; j_gene: TRBJ1-1
CDR3nt: TGTGCCAGCAGCTTAAACCGCCTTTCCTACGAGCAGTACTTC; CDR3aa: CASSLNRLSYEQYF; v_gene: TRBV11-3; abundance: .; d_gene: .; j_gene: TRBJ2-7
CDR3nt: TGCGCCAGCAGCCAACAGACAGGGGGAGGTGAAAAACTGTTTTTT; CDR3aa: CASSQQTGGGEKLFF; v_gene: TRBV4-3; abundance: .; d_gene: TRBD1; j_gene: TRBJ1-4
CDR3nt: TGTGCCAGCTCAACCGCGGGCAATGAGCAGTTCTTC; CDR3aa: CASSTAGNEQFF; v_gene: TRBV18; abundance: .; d_gene: .; j_gene: TRBJ2-1
CDR3nt: TGTGCCAGCAGCTTGGTAGGCCAGCTGGGCGCTGGAAACACCATATATTTT; CDR3aa: CASSLVGQLGAGNTIYF; v_gene: TRBV5-5; abundance: .; d_gene: .; j_gene: TRBJ1-3
CDR3nt: TGTGCCAGCAGTTTGGGAGGTGTCGGGGATACGCAGTATTTT; CDR3aa: CASSLGGVGDTQYF; v_gene: TRBV28; abundance: .; d_gene: .; j_gene: TRBJ2-3
CDR3nt: TGTGCCAGCAGCTTCCGACTGCAAGAGACCCAGTACTTC; CDR3aa: CASSFRLQETQYF; v_gene: TRBV5-4; abundance: .; d_gene: .; j_gene: TRBJ2-5
CDR3nt: TGTGCCAGCAGCTCCGTTCGGCATAGTGAGCAGTTCTTC; CDR3aa: CASSSVRHSEQFF; v_gene: TRBV7-2; abundance: .; d_gene: .; j_gene: TRBJ2-1
CDR3nt: TGTGCCAGCAGCCCACAGGGGGCGCGCACTGAAGCTTTCTTT; CDR3aa: CASSPQGARTEAFF; v_gene: TRBV9; abundance: .; d_gene: TRBD1; j_gene: TRBJ1-1
CDR3nt: TGTGCCAGCAGTGACCCCCTAGGACAGAGTTTCTACGAGCAGTACTTC; CDR3aa: CASSDPLGQSFYEQYF; v_gene: TRBV6-1; abundance: .; d_gene: .; j_gene: TRBJ2-7
CDR3nt: TGTGCCAGACCAGACAGACAAAGCAATCAGCCCCAGCATTTT; CDR3aa: CARPDRQSNQPQHF; v_gene: TRBV6-4; abundance: .; d_gene: .; j_gene: TRBJ1-5
CDR3nt: TGTGCCAGCACCCAAGGGGCCCTAGTCCCGCAGTATTTT; CDR3aa: CASTQGALVPQYF; v_gene: TRBV28; abundance: .; d_gene: .; j_gene: TRBJ2-3
CDR3nt: TGCGCCAGCAGCTTAGCGACAGACCAAGAGACCCAGTACTTC; CDR3aa: CASSLATDQETQYF; v_gene: TRBV5-1; abundance: .; d_gene: .; j_gene: TRBJ2-5